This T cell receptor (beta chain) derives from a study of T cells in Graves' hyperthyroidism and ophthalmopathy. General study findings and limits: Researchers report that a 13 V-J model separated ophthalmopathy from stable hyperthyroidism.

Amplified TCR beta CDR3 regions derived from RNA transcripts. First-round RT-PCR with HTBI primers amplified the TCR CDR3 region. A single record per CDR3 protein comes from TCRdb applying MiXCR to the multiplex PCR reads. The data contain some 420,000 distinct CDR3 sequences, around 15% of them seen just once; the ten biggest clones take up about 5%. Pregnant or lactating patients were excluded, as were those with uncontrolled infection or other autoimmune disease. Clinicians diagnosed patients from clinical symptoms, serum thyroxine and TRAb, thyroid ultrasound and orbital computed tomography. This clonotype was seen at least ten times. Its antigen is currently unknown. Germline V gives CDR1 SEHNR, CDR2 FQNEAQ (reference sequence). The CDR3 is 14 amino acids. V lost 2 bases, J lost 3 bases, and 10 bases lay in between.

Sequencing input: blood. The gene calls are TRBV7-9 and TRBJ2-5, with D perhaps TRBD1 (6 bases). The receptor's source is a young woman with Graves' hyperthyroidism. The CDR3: CASSLFQGKETQYF. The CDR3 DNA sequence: TGTGCCAGCAGCTTATTTCAGGGGAAAGAGACCCAGTACTTC.